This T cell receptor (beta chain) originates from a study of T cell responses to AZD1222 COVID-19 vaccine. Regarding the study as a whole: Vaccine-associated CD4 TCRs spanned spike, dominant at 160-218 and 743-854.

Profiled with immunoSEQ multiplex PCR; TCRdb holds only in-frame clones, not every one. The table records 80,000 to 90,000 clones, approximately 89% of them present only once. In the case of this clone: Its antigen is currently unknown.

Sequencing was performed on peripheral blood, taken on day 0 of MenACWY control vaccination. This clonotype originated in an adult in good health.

The CDR3 coding sequence is TGTGCCAGCAGTAGGGACCGTCAGCCCCAGCATTTT. It yields the protein CASSRDRQPQHF. V usage is TRBV7-2 and J usage is TRBJ1-5; a weak D match, TRBD1 (5 bases). The CDR3 covers 12 residues. Germline assignment: CDR1 SGHTA and CDR2 FQGNSA. V lost 6 bases and J 6 bases, leaving 9 bases between the germline ends. Full variable domain (rest looked up from reference TRBV7-2 and TRBJ1-5): GAGVSQSPSNKVTEKGKDVELRCDPISGHTALYWYRQSLGQGLEFLIYFQGNSAPDKSGLPSDRFSAERTGGSVSTLTIQRTQQEDSAVYLCASSRDRQPQHFGDGTRLSIL.